The 21 T cell receptor beta chains given below trace back to one sample, sequenced in a study of blood T cell repertoires in COVID-19 (dated by TCRdb to the early 2020s). The library relied on the immunoSEQ multiplex PCR assay. TCRdb limited this immuneACCESS table to in-frame rearrangements with V and J called. A share of clones is missing; checked studies link under half to unresolved V genes, and the rest is unexplained. This sample lists over 70,000 clones; 70% to 85% were detected once. The ten biggest clones cover roughly 4.2% of the sample. The sequenced sample consisted of peripheral blood. Source of these receptors: a woman in her sixties with acute or convalescent COVID-19.

The J gene is TRBJ2-7, the V gene TRBV5-1, with 7 bases aligning to TRBD1. J lost 3 bases, V lost 9 bases, and 12 bases had no gene match. CDR3 length: 14 amino acids. The V gene's germline CDR1 is SGHRS and CDR2 YFSETQ. The CDR3: CATSRDRDDYEQYF. The CDR3 DNA sequence: TGCGCCACCTCCCGAGACAGGGACGACTACGAGCAGTACTTC. The variable domain in full, completed from reference TRBV5-1 and TRBJ2-7, reads KAGVTQTPRYLIKTRGQQVTLSCSPISGHRSVSWYQQTPGQGLQFLFEYFSETQRNKGNFPGRFSGRQFSNSRSEMNVSTLELGDSALYLCATSRDRDDYEQYFGPGTRLTVT.

V is TRBV6-6 and J is TRBJ1-5, with TRBD1 identical over 7 bases. The CDR3 loop spans 17 amino acids. The V segment lost 5 bases and the J segment 0 bases; nucleotides outside the gene matches: 10. CDR1 MNHNY and CDR2 SVGAGI come from the germline V gene (reference sequence). In nucleotides, the CDR3 is TGTGCCAGCAGTCGGGGGACAGTTATGAATAGCAATCAGCCCCAGCATTTT. As protein: CASSRGTVMNSNQPQHF.

The table lists this clone with a count of one. The chain carries TRBV9 and TRBJ1-6; TRBD1 matches at 7 bases. The germline gives CDR1 SGDLS, CDR2 YYNGEE. The CDR3 loop spans 14 amino acids. With V trimmed by 3 bases and J by 11 bases, 8 bases remained unmatched. The CDR3 loop reads CASSGSGTETPLHF. In nucleotides, the CDR3 is TGTGCCAGCAGCGGTTCCGGGACAGAAACACCCCTCCACTTT.

V usage is TRBV11-2 and J usage is TRBJ2-3; 12 nucleotides align to TRBD2. CDR3 length: 17 residues. The ends lost 2 bases at V and 5 bases at J; junction bases unmatched: 8. CDR1 SGHAT and CDR2 FQNNGV come from the germline V gene. The CDR3 region is CASSLLGLAGIRDTQYF. The CDR3 bases are TGTGCCAGCAGCTTACTAGGACTAGCGGGGATCAGAGATACGCAGTATTTT. Supplemented by reference TRBV11-2 and TRBJ2-3, the full variable domain reads EAGVAQSPRYKIIEKRQSVAFWCNPISGHATLYWYQQILGQGPKLLIQFQNNGVVDDSQLPKDRFSAERLKGVDSTLKIQPAKLEDSAVYLCASSLLGLAGIRDTQYFGPGTRLTVL.

The chain carries TRBV11-2 and TRBJ1-3, with 9 bases aligning to TRBD1. The germline CDR1 and CDR2 sequences are SGHAT and FQNNGV. This CDR3 is 14 amino acids long. V was pared by 6 bases and J by 8 bases, with 8 bases of the junction left unmatched. DNA of the CDR3: TGTGCCAGCAGTCCTCGGGACAGGGTCTACACCATATATTTT. It encodes CASSPRDRVYTIYF.

This chain joins TRBV5-6 and TRBJ1-2; possible D gene TRBD1, 5 bases. Germline-derived CDR1 and CDR2 are SGHDT and YYEEEE. V was trimmed by 4 bases and J by 8 bases, leaving 15 bases between them. This CDR3 is built from 13 residues. This CDR3 is CASSVSGPVGYTF. Written as DNA, the CDR3 is TGTGCCAGCAGCGTCTCAGGGCCCGTAGGCTACACCTTC.

The chain joins TRBV3-1 (or the pseudogene TRBV3-2) to TRBJ1-2, with D unclear. In germline, CDR1 is LGHDT, CDR2 YNNKEL (reference sequence). The CDR3 spans 13 residues. V lost 1 base to trimming and J lost 4 bases, with 7 bases between them. The CDR3 loop reads CASSQAGSYGYTF. In nucleotides, the CDR3 is TGTGCCAGCAGCCAAGCGGGGTCCTATGGCTACACCTTC.

The V call is TRBV25-1, the J call TRBJ2-4, with D tentatively TRBD1 (6 bases). The CDR3 spans 16 residues. CDR1 and CDR2 from the germline V gene are MGHDK and SYGVNS. Trimming took off 3 bases at V and 2 bases at J, with 14 bases between the two ends. Here the CDR3 reads CASSDGPGVPKNIQYF. The CDR3 coding sequence is TGTGCCAGCAGTGATGGGCCAGGGGTGCCCAAAAACATTCAGTACTTC.

The rearrangement uses TRBV11-2 and TRBJ1-1; tentatively, D is TRBD1 (5 bases). Per the germline V gene, CDR1 is SGHAT and CDR2 is FQNNGV. There are 16 residues in the CDR3. Trimming shortened V by 7 bases and J by 0 bases, and 18 bases separated the two germline ends. This CDR3 is CASTTALGHMNTEAFF. The CDR3 nucleotides are TGTGCCAGCACCACCGCACTCGGACACATGAACACTGAAGCTTTCTTT.

V gene TRBV5-4 combines with J gene TRBJ2-5; 9 nucleotides line up with TRBD2. This CDR3 contains 16 residues. Trimming took 1 base from V and 0 from J; bases not matched to a gene: 4. The germline gives CDR1 SGHNT, CDR2 YYREEE (reference sequence). The CDR3 DNA reads TGTGCCAGCAGCTTGCTAGCTAGCGGGGACCAAGAGACCCAGTACTTC. It codes for CASSLLASGDQETQYF.

This clone was counted a single time. The chain recombines TRBV5-4 with TRBJ2-7; D possibly corresponds to TRBD2 (8 bases). There are 14 residues in the CDR3. Germline CDR1 is SGHNT and CDR2 is YYREEE (reference sequence). V lost 4 bases and J 3 bases, leaving 14 bases between the germline ends. This chain's CDR3 is CASSPTGTSYEQYF. CDR3 sequence (DNA): TGTGCCAGCAGCCCGACAGGGACTAGCTACGAGCAGTACTTC.

This chain links TRBV5-4 with TRBJ1-1, with 7 bases aligning to TRBD1. Trimming cost V 0 bases and J 2 bases; bases outside gene matches: 4. Germline V gene sequence: CDR1 SGHNT, CDR2 YYREEE (reference sequence). This CDR3 has 15 residues. Written as DNA, the CDR3 is TGTGCCAGCAGCTTGGATACAGGGGCTAACACTGAAGCTTTCTTT. This translates into CASSLDTGANTEAFF. The variable domain in full, completed from reference TRBV5-4 and TRBJ1-1, reads ETGVTQSPTHLIKTRGQQVTLRCSSQSGHNTVSWYQQALGQGPQFIFQYYREEENGRGNFPPRFSGLQFPNYSSELNVNALELDDSALYLCASSLDTGANTEAFFGQGTRLTVV.

The count of this clone is one. The same CDR3 arises from other DNA sequences in this sample as well. The gene calls are TRBV18 and TRBJ1-1; D may be TRBD1 (5 bases). V lost 3 bases and J 2 bases, leaving 16 bases between the germline ends. Germline CDR1 reads KGHSH; CDR2 reads LQKENI. The CDR3 is made up of 16 amino acids. The CDR3, as DNA: TGTGCCAGCTCACCCTATTCAGACAGTTCAAACACTGAAGCTTTCTTT. Amino acids: CASSPYSDSSNTEAFF.

This clone was picked up a small number of times. The genes are TRBV10-2 and TRBJ1-6; 7 positions match TRBD1. Trimming removed 4 bases from V and 5 bases from J; junction bases left unmatched: 5. The CDR3 consists of 15 residues. Germline loops: CDR1 WSHSY, CDR2 SAAADI. CDR3 in DNA: TGCGCCAGCAGTGTAGCACAGGGGCATAATTCACCCCTCCACTTT. Protein sequence: CASSVAQGHNSPLHF.

The CDR3 is CASTRGQAPYEQYF. For the CDR3, the DNA is TGTGCCAGCACTAGAGGACAGGCCCCCTACGAGCAGTACTTC. V is TRBV6-5 and J is TRBJ2-7; 7 bases are shared with TRBD1. Germline-derived CDR1 and CDR2 are MNHEY and SVGAGI. The length of the CDR3 is 14 residues. J lost 2 bases, V lost 7 bases, and 8 bases had no gene match.

V gene TRBV5-1 combines with J gene TRBJ2-1; TRBD2 matches at 9 bases. The CDR3 runs to 18 residues. The germline V gene encodes CDR1 SGHRS and CDR2 YFSETQ. The V gene end was trimmed by 7 bases and the J gene end by 3 bases; junction bases not matched to a gene: 17. CDR3 nucleotides: TGCGCCAGCCGAGGTTGGCCAGCGGGGGGACCTGACTACAATGAGCAGTTCTTC. It yields the protein CASRGWPAGGPDYNEQFF.

The V call is TRBV30, the J call TRBJ1-4, with 12 bases identical to TRBD1. The V gene end was trimmed by 2 bases and the J gene end by 4 bases; junction bases not matched to a gene: 2. Germline CDR1 and CDR2: GTSNPN and SVGIG (reference sequence). The CDR3 is 15 amino acids. CDR3 protein: CAWSRDRGLNEKLFF. Here the CDR3 DNA reads TGTGCCTGGAGTAGGGACAGGGGGCTTAATGAAAAACTGTTTTTT.

The chain combines TRBV28 with TRBJ1-2; D possibly corresponds to TRBD1 (5 bases). Trimming removed 1 base at V and 4 bases at J, with 25 bases between. Germline loops: CDR1 MDHEN, CDR2 SYDVKM. This CDR3 comprises 19 residues. The CDR3 here is CASSLSSKVPGHLGYGYTF. In nucleotides, the CDR3 is TGTGCCAGCAGTTTATCCTCAAAAGTACCTGGACACCTCGGCTATGGCTACACCTTC.

V gene TRBV5-1 combines with J gene TRBJ1-3; no clear D gene. This CDR3 is 15 amino acids long. V was clipped by 0 bases and J by 0 bases, with 7 bases between them. The germline CDR1 and CDR2 sequences are SGHRS and YFSETQ. Written as DNA, the CDR3 is TGCGCCAGCAGCTTGGGCTCAGGCTCTGGAAACACCATATATTTT. This sequence encodes CASSLGSGSGNTIYF. Full variable domain (remainder filled in from reference TRBV5-1 and TRBJ1-3): KAGVTQTPRYLIKTRGQQVTLSCSPISGHRSVSWYQQTPGQGLQFLFEYFSETQRNKGNFPGRFSGRQFSNSRSEMNVSTLELGDSALYLCASSLGSGSGNTIYFGEGSWLTVV.

The chain has TRBV7-2 and TRBJ2-7; 15 nucleotides agree with TRBD2. V gave up 5 bases and J gave up 6 bases; unmatched junction bases: 2. The V gene's germline CDR1 is SGHTA and CDR2 FQGNSA. The CDR3 has 14 residues. The CDR3 protein is CASSRTSGGGEQYF. The CDR3 DNA follows: TGTGCCAGCAGCCGGACTAGCGGGGGGGGCGAGCAGTACTTC.

The genes are TRBV6-6 and TRBJ2-1; 8 nucleotides line up with TRBD2. The CDR3 has 11 amino acids. Germline assignment: CDR1 MNHNY and CDR2 SVGAGI (reference sequence). The V and J ends lost 2 bases and 12 bases, in that order; junction bases with no gene match: 0. In nucleotides, the CDR3 is TGTGCCAGCAGTTACCGGGGGGGGCAGTTCTTC. Translation gives CASSYRGGQFF.